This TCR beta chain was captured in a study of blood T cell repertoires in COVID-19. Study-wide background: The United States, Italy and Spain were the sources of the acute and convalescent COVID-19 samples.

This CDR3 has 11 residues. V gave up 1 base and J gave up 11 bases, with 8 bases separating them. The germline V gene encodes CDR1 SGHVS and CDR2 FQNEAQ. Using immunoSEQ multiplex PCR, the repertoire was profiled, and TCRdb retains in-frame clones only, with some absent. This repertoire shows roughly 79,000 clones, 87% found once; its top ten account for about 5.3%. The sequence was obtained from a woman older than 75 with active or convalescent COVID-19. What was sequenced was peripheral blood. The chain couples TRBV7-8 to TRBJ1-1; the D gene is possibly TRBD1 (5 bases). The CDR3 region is CASSLDRGAFF. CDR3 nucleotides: TGTGCCAGCAGCTTAGACCGGGGGGCTTTCTTT.